The present TCR beta chain was sequenced within a study of neoadjuvant anti-PD-1 for oral cavity cancer. Measured with immunoSEQ multiplex PCR; TCRdb has only the in-frame clones, and not every one. The table shows approximately 72,000 clones, with around 88% occurring only once. For this clone: What it binds is not known.

General study points: PBMC Gini-index clonality exceeded responders' in non-responders post-nivolumab.

The source of this sequence is a person aged 35 to 85 with oral cavity squamous cell carcinoma. The material was PBMCs, obtained before nivolumab (anti-PD-1) treatment.

The CDR3 nucleotides read TGCGCCAGCAGCCAGGGGACAGGGGATGGCAATTCACCCCTCCACTTT. This codes for CASSQGTGDGNSPLHF. J is TRBJ1-6 and V is TRBV5-1; TRBD1 matches at 10 bases. CDR1 and CDR2 from the germline V gene are SGHRS and YFSETQ. V lost 4 bases, J lost 7 bases, and 8 bases stayed unmatched. The CDR3 is 16 residues long. Full variable domain (remainder filled in from reference TRBV5-1 and TRBJ1-6): KAGVTQTPRYLIKTRGQQVTLSCSPISGHRSVSWYQQTPGQGLQFLFEYFSETQRNKGNFPGRFSGRQFSNSRSEMNVSTLELGDSALYLCASSQGTGDGNSPLHFGNGTRLTVT.